The clone carrying this T cell receptor beta chain was detected only a few times. Antigen specificity is unknown. This record belongs to a study of post-analysis software for immune sequencing data. Study-wide results and limits: In patients, TRBV5-6, TRBV5-1 and TRBV20-1 belonged to five TRBV segments found more frequently than in controls.

Every TCR beta cDNA library bore unique molecular identifiers. TCRdb reanalysed the PCR reads using MiXCR and keeps one entry per CDR3 protein. The profile shows about half a million distinct CDR3 sequences, 30% to 40% of them singletons. From germline, CDR1 is MNHGY and CDR2 SVAAGI. Deletions cut 1 base from V and 0 bases from J, with 8 bases between. This CDR3 comprises 15 residues. The chain has TRBV6-9 and TRBJ2-3; possibly TRBD2 for D (5 bases). This receptor was obtained from a girl younger than 18 with multiple sclerosis. Sample: blood. The CDR3 coding sequence is TGTGCCAGCAGTTATTGCAGCGGTAGCACAGATACGCAGTATTTT. It encodes CASSYCSGSTDTQYF.